This TCR beta chain was observed in a study of patients and donors after allogeneic stem cell transplantation. The CDR3 spans 18 residues. Trimming took off 1 base at V and 0 bases at J, with 13 bases between the two ends. A single record per CDR3 protein comes from TCRdb applying MiXCR to the RT-PCR reads. The repertoire consists of about 110,000 distinct CDR3 sequences, with approximately 40% occurring once and the leading ten covering about 27%. The sequence derives from a human donor who was either an allogeneic HSCT recipient or a stem cell or donor lymphocyte infusion donor (not recorded which). It is not recorded whose cells these are; they may come from a transplant donor. What was sequenced was blood, either unsorted or a sorted T cell fraction (not recorded which). This chain uses TRBV12-3 or TRBV12-4 with TRBJ2-6, with a tentative D call TRBD2 (6 bases). The CDR3 nucleotides are TGTGCCAGCAGTTTAGGACGGGAGATGTACTCTGGGGCCAACGTCCTGACTTTC. This encodes CASSLGREMYSGANVLTF.